This T cell receptor beta chain was obtained from a study of T cell responses to AZD1222 COVID-19 vaccine. Assay used: immunoSEQ multiplex PCR; TCRdb lists only in-frame clones, some missing. The sample comprises 150,000 or so clones, roughly 90% of which are singletons, and less than 4.5% rests with the top ten. Trimming took off 3 bases at V and 8 bases at J, with 16 bases between the two ends. The CDR3 totals 15 residues. Germline V lookup: CDR1 LNHDA, CDR2 SQIVND (reference sequence). This clonotype was obtained from an adult in good health. The source material was peripheral blood, sampled on day 0 of AZD1222 vaccination. The V gene is TRBV19, the J gene TRBJ1-4; a possible D gene is TRBD1 (5 bases). CDR3 loop: CASSIGGTGGEKLFF. CDR3 DNA sequence: TGTGCCAGTAGTATTGGAGGCACAGGAGGCGAAAAACTGTTTTTT.